This T cell receptor beta chain was found in a study of post-analysis software for immune sequencing data. For the study at large: Included among the disease courses, which were recorded for the cohort, were relapsing-remitting, secondary progressive and progressive-relapsing multiple sclerosis. Study conclusions and caveats: F measure grouped same-batch samples tightly together. Normalized Chao1 diversity in multiple sclerosis patients fell significantly below that of controls. Comparison of patients with controls showed five or six TRBV segments more frequent in patients, TRBV5-6, TRBV5-1 and TRBV20-1 among them.

This clonotype was counted a few times. The target antigen is unknown. Libraries were made from TCR beta cDNA, and they carried unique molecular identifiers. T cells numbering about 0.95 to 11 million gave rise to some 500,000 cDNA molecules. MiXCR, applied by TCRdb to the PCR reads, yields one record per CDR3 protein. Seen here are hundreds of thousands of distinct CDR3 sequences, roughly 30% observed once, and the top ten hold roughly 0.54%. CDR3 length: 11 amino acids. Per germline, CDR1 SQVTM and CDR2 ANQGSEA. The chain combines TRBV29-1 with TRBJ2-5; TRBD1 might be the D (6 bases). The end of the DNA is better explained by TRBJ2-7, so the J call may be wrong. The source material was blood. The TCR sequence derives from a girl aged 10 to 17 with multiple sclerosis. The CDR3 region has the DNA TGCAGCTTTTTGGGGGCAGTCGAGCAGTACTTC. Translating gives CSFLGAVEQYF.